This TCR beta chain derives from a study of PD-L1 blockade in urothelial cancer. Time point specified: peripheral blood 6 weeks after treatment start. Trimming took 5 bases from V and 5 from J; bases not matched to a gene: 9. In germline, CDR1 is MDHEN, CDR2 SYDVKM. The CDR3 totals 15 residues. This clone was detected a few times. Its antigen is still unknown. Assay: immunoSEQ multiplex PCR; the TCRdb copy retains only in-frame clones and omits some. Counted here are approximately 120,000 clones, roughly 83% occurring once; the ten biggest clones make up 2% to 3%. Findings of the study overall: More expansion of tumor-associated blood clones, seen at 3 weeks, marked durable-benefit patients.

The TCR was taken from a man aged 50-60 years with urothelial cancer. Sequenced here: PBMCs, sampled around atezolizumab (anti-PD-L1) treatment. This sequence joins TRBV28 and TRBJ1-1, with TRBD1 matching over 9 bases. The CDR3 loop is CASSIQGAFLTEAFF. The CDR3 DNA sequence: TGTGCCAGCAGTATACAGGGGGCGTTTTTAACTGAAGCTTTCTTT. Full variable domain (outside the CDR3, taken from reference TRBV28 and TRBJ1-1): DVKVTQSSRYLVKRTGEKVFLECVQDMDHENMFWYRQDPGLGLRLIYFSYDVKMKEKGDIPEGYSVSREKKERFSLILESASTNQTSMYLCASSIQGAFLTEAFFGQGTRLTVV.